This T cell receptor (beta chain) comes out of a study of blood T cell repertoires in COVID-19. Study background: Both acute and convalescent COVID-19 samples were obtained from the United States, Italy and Spain. PBMCs, B-cell-depleted T cells, or T cells were the source of the cDNA or gDNA that made up the material.

Participant ages covered about 18 to 89 years across 24 US areas. Assay: immunoSEQ multiplex PCR; the TCRdb copy retains only in-frame clones and omits some. In the table there are 250,000 to 400,000 clones, 80% to 90% of which are singletons. The V and J ends lost 6 bases and 0 bases respectively, with 9 bases between them. Germline CDR1 and CDR2: LGHDT and YNNKEL (reference sequence). The length of the CDR3 is 14 residues. The sequenced sample consisted of PBMCs or T cells enriched from blood (not recorded which). The source is a woman aged 25 to 39 who had recovered from COVID-19. This chain uses TRBV3-1 (or the pseudogene TRBV3-2) with TRBJ1-3, with D unclear. CDR3 nucleotide sequence: TGTGCCAGCAGTCCCGGGAACTCTGGAAACACCATATATTTT. Encoded protein: CASSPGNSGNTIYF.